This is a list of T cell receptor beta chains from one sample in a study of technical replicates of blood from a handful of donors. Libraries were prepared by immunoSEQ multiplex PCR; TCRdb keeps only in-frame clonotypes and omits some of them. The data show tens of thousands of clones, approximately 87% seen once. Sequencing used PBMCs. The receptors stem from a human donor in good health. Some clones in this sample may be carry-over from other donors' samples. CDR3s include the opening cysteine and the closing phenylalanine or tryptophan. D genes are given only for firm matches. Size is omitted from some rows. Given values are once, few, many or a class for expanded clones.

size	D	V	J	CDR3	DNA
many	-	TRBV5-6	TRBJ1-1	CASSSPGRPLNTEAFF	TGTGCCAGCAGCTCCCCGGGGAGACCGCTGAACACTGAAGCTTTCTTT
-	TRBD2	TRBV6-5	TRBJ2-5	CASSSRLAGVRETQYF	TGTGCCAGCAGTTCCCGGTTAGCGGGAGTCAGGGAGACCCAGTACTTC
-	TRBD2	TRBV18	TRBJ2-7	CASSLQSGGLSYEQYF	TGTGCCAGCTCACTCCAAAGCGGGGGGCTCTCCTACGAGCAGTACTTC
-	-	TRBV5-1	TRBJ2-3	CASSLLGASTDTQYF	TGCGCCAGCAGCTTATTGGGGGCAAGCACAGATACGCAGTATTTT
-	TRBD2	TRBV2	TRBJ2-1	CASSERSSGVGEQFF	TGTGCCAGCAGTGAAAGGTCTAGCGGGGTGGGTGAGCAGTTCTTC
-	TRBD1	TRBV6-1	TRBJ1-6	CASSTGGLGNSPLHF	TGTGCCAGCTCGACAGGGGGGCTCGGTAATTCACCCCTCCACTTT
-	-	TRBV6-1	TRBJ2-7	CATQGGLRVSWEQYF	TGTGCCACTCAAGGGGGTCTGAGGGTTTCCTGGGAGCAGTACTTC
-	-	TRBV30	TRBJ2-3	CAWSGTRDTQYF	TGTGCCTGGAGTGGAACCAGGGATACGCAGTATTTT
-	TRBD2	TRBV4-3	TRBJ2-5	CASSQERSSGGAFQETQYF	TGCGCCAGCAGCCAAGAACGGAGTAGCGGGGGGGCCTTTCAAGAGACCCAGTACTTC
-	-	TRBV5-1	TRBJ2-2	CASSLYNTGELFF	TGCGCCAGCAGCTTGTATAACACCGGGGAGCTGTTTTTT
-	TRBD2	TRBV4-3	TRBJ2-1	CASSQDSSGGGNEQFF	TGCGCCAGCAGCCAAGATTCCAGCGGGGGGGGGAATGAGCAGTTCTTC
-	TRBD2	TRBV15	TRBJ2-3	CATSREQASGGLGGTDTQYF	TGTGCCACCAGCAGAGAACAAGCTAGCGGGGGGTTGGGGGGCACAGATACGCAGTATTTT
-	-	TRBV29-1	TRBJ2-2	CSVDRENTGELFF	TGCAGCGTTGACAGGGAGAACACCGGGGAGCTGTTTTTT
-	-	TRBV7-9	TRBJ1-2	CAPPVEDGYTF	TGTGCCCCCCCGGTTGAGGATGGCTACACCTTC
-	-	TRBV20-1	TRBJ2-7	CSASRAYEQYF	TGCAGTGCTAGTCGTGCCTACGAGCAGTACTTC
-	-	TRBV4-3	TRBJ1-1	CASSQEWSPAKNTEAFF	TGCGCCAGCAGCCAAGAGTGGAGCCCGGCGAAGAACACTGAAGCTTTCTTT
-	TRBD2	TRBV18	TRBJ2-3	CASSPMGGGTTDTQYF	TGTGCCAGCTCACCAATGGGCGGGGGGACCACAGATACGCAGTATTTT
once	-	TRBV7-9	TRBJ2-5	CASTSGGETQYF	TGTGCCAGCACCAGCGGTGGAGAGACCCAGTACTTC
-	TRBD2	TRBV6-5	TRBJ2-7	CASSYSTSANYEQYF	TGTGCCAGCAGTTACTCGACTAGCGCGAACTACGAGCAGTACTTC
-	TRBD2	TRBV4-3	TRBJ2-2	CASSQNSGGTGELFF	TGCGCCAGCAGCCAAAATAGCGGGGGTACCGGGGAGCTGTTTTTT
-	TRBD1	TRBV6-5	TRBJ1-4	CASTKSGGNEKLFF	TGTGCCAGCACAAAGTCAGGGGGGAATGAAAAACTGTTTTTT
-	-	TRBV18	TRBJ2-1	CASSPGTEQFF	TGTGCCAGCTCACCAGGGACAGAGCAGTTCTTC
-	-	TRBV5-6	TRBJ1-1	CASSLVRDYTEAFF	TGTGCCAGCAGCTTGGTTAGGGACTACACTGAAGCTTTCTTT
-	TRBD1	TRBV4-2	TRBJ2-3	CASSQNQGGTDTQYF	TGTGCCAGCAGCCAAAATCAGGGGGGCACAGATACGCAGTATTTT
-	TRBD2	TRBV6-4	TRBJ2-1	CASSRASGSGNEQFF	TGTGCCAGCAGTCGGGCTAGCGGGAGCGGCAATGAGCAGTTCTTC
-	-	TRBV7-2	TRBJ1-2	CASSLETGTTNYGYTF	TGTGCCAGCAGCTTAGAGACAGGCACCACTAACTATGGCTACACCTTC
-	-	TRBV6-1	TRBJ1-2	CASTFQTGRGGYTF	TGTGCCAGCACCTTCCAGACAGGACGGGGCGGCTACACCTTC